The 13 T cell receptor beta chains below were found in one sample sequenced in a study of T cell responses to AZD1222 COVID-19 vaccine. TCRdb's copy holds only in-frame clones and misses some; the assay was immunoSEQ multiplex PCR. This sample yields 75,000 to 90,000 clones, of which 70% to 90% are seen a single time; about 12% belongs to the top ten. The sequenced sample was peripheral blood, obtained 28 days after the second AZD1222 dose. These receptors were taken from an adult who received the AZD1222 COVID-19 vaccine.

The CDR3: CASSSVKTGLNTEAFF. The CDR3 nucleotides are TGTGCCAGCAGTTCCGTTAAAACAGGGCTGAACACTGAAGCTTTCTTT. The J gene is TRBJ1-1, the V gene TRBV6-5; a weak D match, TRBD1 (6 bases). The germline V gene encodes CDR1 MNHEY and CDR2 SVGAGI. With 4 bases removed from V and 0 bases from J, the gap between germline ends came to 15 bases. The CDR3 consists of 16 residues.

This chain connects TRBV9 to TRBJ1-3, with D maybe TRBD1 (5 bases). CDR3 length: 16 residues. Trimming stripped 3 bases from V and 4 bases from J, with 17 bases between. Germline loops: CDR1 SGDLS, CDR2 YYNGEE. The CDR3 loop is CASSGDWGPPGNTIYF. CDR3 nucleotide sequence: TGTGCCAGCAGCGGAGACTGGGGCCCTCCCGGAAACACCATATATTTT.

This chain links TRBV19 with TRBJ1-1, with D unclear. The CDR3 consists of 14 residues. The V end was cut by 3 bases, the J end by 5 bases, with 13 bases between. Germline V lookup: CDR1 LNHDA, CDR2 SQIVND (reference sequence). Here the CDR3 reads CASSITQTGTEAFF. Here the CDR3 DNA reads TGTGCCAGTAGTATCACACAAACTGGAACTGAAGCTTTCTTT.

The J gene is TRBJ1-4, the V gene TRBV6-5; the D is unclear. The CDR3 has 14 residues. V shed 8 bases and J shed 4 bases, with 14 bases lying between them. The V gene's germline CDR1 is MNHEY and CDR2 SVGAGI. CDR3 loop: CASAATVNNEKLFF. The DNA for the CDR3 is TGTGCCAGCGCCGCCACAGTGAATAATGAAAAACTGTTTTTT.

V usage is TRBV6-2 or TRBV6-3 and J usage is TRBJ2-1, with D possibly being TRBD2 (6 bases). The germline V gene has CDR1 MNHEY and CDR2 SVGEGT. Trimming removed 6 bases from V and 6 bases from J, with 15 bases in between. CDR3 length: 14 amino acids. CDR3 DNA: TGTGCCAGCAGCCGAACCATGGGGGGCAATGAGCAGTTCTTC. Protein sequence: CASSRTMGGNEQFF.

The rearrangement links TRBV9 to TRBJ1-4; unclear D gene. The V and J ends lost 0 bases and 5 bases respectively, with 11 bases between them. CDR1 and CDR2 from the germline V gene are SGDLS and YYNGEE. The CDR3 contains 15 residues. The DNA of the CDR3 is TGTGCCAGCAGCGTAGCGGTCGGGCAGAATGAAAAACTGTTTTTT. This encodes CASSVAVGQNEKLFF.

The CDR3 loop is CASSRDRDNEQFF. Written as DNA, the CDR3 is TGTGCCAGCAGCCGGGACAGGGACAATGAGCAGTTCTTC. J is TRBJ2-1 and V is TRBV5-4, with TRBD1 matching over 9 bases. The CDR3 is made up of 13 amino acids. Germline CDR1 is SGHNT and CDR2 is YYREEE (reference sequence). Trimming took 4 bases from V and 5 from J; bases not matched to a gene: 1.

The chain carries TRBV6-5 and TRBJ2-7; 8 bases fit TRBD2. This CDR3 comprises 14 residues. J lost 5 bases, V lost 5 bases, and 8 bases had no gene match. Germline loops: CDR1 MNHEY, CDR2 SVGAGI. The CDR3 bases are TGTGCCAGCAGTCCCAGCGGGAGATTCCACGAGCAGTACTTC. The encoded protein is CASSPSGRFHEQYF.

This sequence joins TRBV7-6 and TRBJ1-2, with TRBD1 matching over 8 bases. Looked up from germline, CDR1 is SGHVS and CDR2 is FNYEAQ. The CDR3 runs to 16 residues. V trimming: 6 bases; J trimming: 2 bases; junction bases outside the gene matches: 11. The chain's CDR3 is CASSNTGTGVNYGYTF. The CDR3 DNA reads as TGTGCCAGCAGTAACACCGGGACAGGTGTCAACTATGGCTACACCTTC.

This rearrangement joins TRBV6-5 to TRBJ1-1; D gene uncertain. This CDR3 contains 14 residues. CDR1 and CDR2 (germline): MNHEY, SVGAGI. The V end was cut by 4 bases, the J end by 2 bases, with 11 bases between. The CDR3 loop reads CASSSGPINTEAFF. For the CDR3, the DNA is TGTGCCAGCAGTTCCGGCCCGATAAACACTGAAGCTTTCTTT.

V usage is TRBV19 and J usage is TRBJ1-1, with D tentatively TRBD1 (6 bases). The CDR3 loop spans 17 amino acids. Trimming took off 0 bases at V and 0 bases at J, with 14 bases between the two ends. CDR1 is LNHDA and CDR2 is SQIVND in the germline V gene (reference sequence). CDR3 bases: TGTGCCAGTAGTATAGATCTCGGCGGGACACTGAACACTGAAGCTTTCTTT. As protein: CASSIDLGGTLNTEAFF.

J is TRBJ2-5 and V is TRBV7-9, with D uncertain. The CDR3 is 11 amino acids. Trimming took off 1 base at V and 4 bases at J, with 1 base between the two ends. Germline V lookup: CDR1 SEHNR, CDR2 FQNEAQ (reference sequence). CDR3 nucleotide sequence: TGTGCCAGCAGCTTAGTAGAGACCCAGTACTTC. As protein: CASSLVETQYF.

The chain is built from TRBV6-5 and TRBJ1-5; D gene uncertain. This CDR3 region has 13 residues. Between the trimmed V and J ends, which lost 6 bases and 0 bases, there was a span of 6 bases. Germline V CDR1 and CDR2: MNHEY, SVGAGI. The CDR3 DNA reads as TGTGCCAGCAGAAGCTATAGCAATCAGCCCCAGCATTTT. Protein product: CASRSYSNQPQHF.